The 21 T cell receptor beta chains given below trace back to one sample, sequenced in a study of OX40 agonist ivuxolimab in advanced cancers. Repertoires were generated with immunoSEQ multiplex PCR, while TCRdb's copy carries only in-frame clones and drops some. The sample yields 70,000 to 90,000 clones, around 90% seen once. Sequencing used CD4+ or CD8+ T cells sorted from blood, obtained in a trial of the OX40 agonist ivuxolimab. These receptors were collected from an adult with an advanced solid tumor such as melanoma, head and neck, liver or kidney cancer.

The chain carries TRBV6-5 and TRBJ1-3; no clear D gene. Germline V gives CDR1 MNHEY, CDR2 SVGAGI. The CDR3 spans 14 residues. Trimming took off 6 bases at V and 0 bases at J, with 9 bases between the two ends. The chain's CDR3 is CASREINSGNTIYF. The CDR3 DNA is TGTGCCAGCAGAGAAATAAACTCTGGAAACACCATATATTTT.

CDR3 residues: CASSFHGRAYEQYF. The CDR3 region has the DNA TGTGCCAGCAGTTTTCACGGACGTGCCTACGAGCAGTACTTC. The chain uses TRBV27 and TRBJ2-7, with D hard to call. The CDR3 is 14 residues long. Germline loops: CDR1 MNHEY, CDR2 SMNVEV (reference sequence). The V gene lost 3 bases and the J gene lost 2 bases, with 11 bases spanning the gap.

The genes are TRBV18 and TRBJ2-5; D is ambiguous. The V and J ends lost 0 bases and 4 bases respectively, with 9 bases between them. The germline gives CDR1 KGHSH, CDR2 LQKENI. This CDR3 has 14 amino acids. The CDR3 region is CASSPPVRVETQYF. As DNA, the CDR3 is TGTGCCAGCTCACCACCGGTTCGTGTAGAGACCCAGTACTTC.

V and J are TRBV23-1 and TRBJ1-4, with no clear D. TRBV23-1 is an ORF; its function is uncertain. Trimming took 7 bases from V and 8 from J, leaving 5 bases between them. The CDR3 covers 10 residues. CDR3 nucleotide sequence: TGCGCCAGCACCCCCGAAAAACTGTTTTTT. Translating gives CASTPEKLFF.

This chain joins TRBV18 and TRBJ2-2; D is uncertain. The CDR3 covers 13 residues. Between the trimmed V and J ends, which lost 3 bases and 0 bases, there was a span of 2 bases. Looked up from germline, CDR1 is KGHSH and CDR2 is LQKENI. The CDR3 region is CASSPSNTGELFF. The CDR3 DNA reads as TGTGCCAGCTCACCTTCGAACACCGGGGAGCTGTTTTTT.

J is TRBJ1-6 and V is TRBV7-8; 9 bases are a match to TRBD1. V trimming: 3 bases; J trimming: 6 bases; junction bases outside the gene matches: 6. The CDR3 contains 16 residues. In germline, CDR1 is SGHVS, CDR2 FQNEAQ. CDR3 protein: CASSLNQDRGNSPLHF. In DNA form, the CDR3 reads TGTGCCAGCAGCTTGAATCAGGACAGGGGTAATTCACCCCTCCACTTT. Drawing the rest from reference TRBV7-8 and TRBJ1-6, the complete variable domain is GAGVSQSPRYKVAKRGQDVALRCDPISGHVSLFWYQQALGQGPEFLTYFQNEAQLDKSGLPSDRFFAERPEGSVSTLKIQRTQQEDSAVYLCASSLNQDRGNSPLHFGNGTRLTVT.

In DNA, the CDR3 is TGTGCCAGTAGCTTGGGACAGAACTATGGCTACACCTTC. Amino acids: CASSLGQNYGYTF. V usage is TRBV19 and J usage is TRBJ1-2; 7 bases map to TRBD1. The trim removed 6 bases at V and 2 bases at J, leaving 3 bases unmatched. The CDR3 loop spans 13 amino acids. Germline-derived CDR1 and CDR2 are LNHDA and SQIVND (reference sequence).

The chain uses TRBV6-5 and TRBJ2-7; tentative D call: TRBD2 (7 bases). Germline CDR1 MNHEY, CDR2 SVGAGI. The length of the CDR3 is 14 residues. V was clipped by 5 bases and J by 5 bases, with 16 bases between them. CDR3: CASSKGGAPHEQYF. CDR3 sequence (DNA): TGTGCCAGCAGTAAAGGGGGGGCGCCCCACGAGCAGTACTTC.

V is TRBV18 and J is TRBJ1-1, with a tentative D call TRBD1 (5 bases). The CDR3 is made up of 15 amino acids. V lost 3 bases to trimming and J lost 6 bases, with 17 bases between them. Germline V gene sequence: CDR1 KGHSH, CDR2 LQKENI. CDR3 protein: CASSPSLGGVAEAFF. The CDR3 DNA reads TGTGCCAGCTCACCTTCCCTGGGAGGGGTTGCTGAAGCTTTCTTT.

This clone appeared once. The J gene is TRBJ2-7, the V gene TRBV30; perhaps D is TRBD1 or TRBD2 (5 bases each). This CDR3 is 13 amino acids long. Deletions cut 1 base from V and 4 bases from J, with 11 bases between. From germline, CDR1 is GTSNPN and CDR2 SVGIG (reference sequence). The CDR3 is CAWSGGSVYEQYF. DNA of the CDR3: TGTGCCTGGAGTGGGGGGAGTGTGTACGAGCAGTACTTC.

This CDR3 is CASGQVTSTDTQYF. The DNA for the CDR3 is TGTGCCAGTGGGCAAGTTACTAGCACAGATACGCAGTATTTT. The chain employs TRBV2 and TRBJ2-3; D not resolved. The germline CDR1 and CDR2 sequences are SNHLY and FYNNEI. Trimming removed 9 bases at V and 0 bases at J, with 13 bases between. The CDR3 loop spans 14 amino acids.

This clone was picked up one time. V and J are TRBV5-1 and TRBJ1-5, with 9 bases fitting TRBD1. There are 14 residues in the CDR3. V was pared by 3 bases and J by 6 bases, with 4 bases of the junction left unmatched. The V gene's germline CDR1 is SGHRS and CDR2 YFSETQ. CDR3 amino acids: CASSSTGGGQPQHF. As DNA, the CDR3 is TGCGCCAGCAGCTCGACAGGGGGAGGTCAGCCCCAGCATTTT.

On this clone: It is unclear where the CDR3 begins or ends on the DNA, so no DNA is shown, and the CDR3 is as TCRdb lists it. The rearrangement joins TRBV28 to TRBJ2-1; TRBD2 reflects the table's D call only, with no check against the DNA. The CDR3 length equals 16 residues, ends included. CDR1 and CDR2 (germline): MDHEN, SYDVKM. The CDR3 protein is CASSFLAGSTNNEQFF.

The rearrangement links TRBV5-4 to TRBJ2-3, with 8 positions matching TRBD2. Germline CDR1 is SGHNT and CDR2 is YYREEE (reference sequence). After removal of 0 bases from V and 1 base from J, the junction contained 4 bases not matched to a gene. This CDR3 contains 16 residues. The CDR3 coding sequence is TGTGCCAGCAGCTTGGCCGGGACTAGTCGCACAGATACGCAGTATTTT. Translated: CASSLAGTSRTDTQYF.

This clone was seen only a few times. J is TRBJ1-4 and V is TRBV28; 8 bases map to TRBD1. The CDR3 consists of 14 residues. V shed 4 bases and J 7 bases; nucleotides not matched to a gene: 5. Germline V lookup: CDR1 MDHEN, CDR2 SYDVKM. The CDR3 nucleotides are TGTGCCAGCAGTTCCGGACAGGGTGGTGAAAAACTGTTTTTT. Amino acids: CASSSGQGGEKLFF.

The rearrangement links TRBV23-1 to TRBJ2-6; TRBD1 agrees at 11 bases. TRBV23-1 is an open reading frame, and its role is uncertain. J gave up 0 bases and V 7 bases, and 17 bases lay outside the gene matches. The CDR3 extends over 21 amino acids. The CDR3, as DNA: TGCGCCAGCACCCCGGGACAGGGGGGGTCTGCTCGGATCTCTGGGGCCAACGTCCTGACTTTC. Translation gives CASTPGQGGSARISGANVLTF.

The rearrangement uses TRBV16 and TRBJ2-7; 14 nucleotides line up with TRBD2. The CDR3 length is 15 residues. Germline assignment: CDR1 KGHSY and CDR2 FQNENV. J was trimmed by 6 bases and V by 4 bases; bases with no gene match: 5. CDR3 in amino acids: CASSRGTSGGSEQYF. In DNA form, the CDR3 reads TGTGCCAGCAGCCGAGGGACTAGCGGGGGATCCGAGCAGTACTTC.

V usage is TRBV7-2 and J usage is TRBJ2-2; D gene unclear. Trimming removed 1 base from V and 3 bases from J, with 3 bases in between. The CDR3 covers 13 residues. Germline CDR1 reads SGHTA; CDR2 reads FQGNSA. This CDR3 is CASSLVYTGELFF. Written as DNA, the CDR3 is TGTGCCAGCAGCTTAGTTTACACCGGGGAGCTGTTTTTT. The complete variable domain, with remaining parts taken from reference TRBV7-2 and TRBJ2-2, reads GAGVSQSPSNKVTEKGKDVELRCDPISGHTALYWYRQSLGQGLEFLIYFQGNSAPDKSGLPSDRFSAERTGGSVSTLTIQRTQQEDSAVYLCASSLVYTGELFFGEGSRLTVL.

The genes are TRBV6-6 and TRBJ2-2; 7 nucleotides agree with TRBD1. V shed 6 bases and J 2 bases; nucleotides not matched to a gene: 3. This CDR3 is built from 14 residues. Per germline, CDR1 MNHNY and CDR2 SVGAGI (reference sequence). This CDR3 is CASRRQGNTGELFF. The CDR3 nucleotides read TGTGCCAGCAGACGACAGGGAAACACCGGGGAGCTGTTTTTT.

This clone appeared a single time. The rearrangement uses TRBV7-9 and TRBJ2-3; 14 positions agree with TRBD2. CDR1 is SEHNR and CDR2 is FQNEAQ in the germline V gene (reference sequence). The CDR3 is 17 residues long. With 5 bases clipped from V and 3 bases from J, the junction kept 7 bases outside the gene matches. The DNA of the CDR3 is TGTGCCAGCAGCCCCGGACTAGCGGGGGGATCAACAGATACGCAGTATTTT. This gives the protein CASSPGLAGGSTDTQYF.

The chain uses TRBV10-3 and TRBJ2-7; maybe TRBD1 (5 bases). The V end lost 10 bases, the J end lost 7 bases, and 14 bases lay between the germline ends. The CDR3 runs to 11 residues. Germline-derived CDR1 and CDR2 are ENHRY and SYGVKD. This CDR3 reads CATTGSGEQYF. DNA of the CDR3: TGTGCCACCACAGGATCTGGGGAGCAGTACTTC.